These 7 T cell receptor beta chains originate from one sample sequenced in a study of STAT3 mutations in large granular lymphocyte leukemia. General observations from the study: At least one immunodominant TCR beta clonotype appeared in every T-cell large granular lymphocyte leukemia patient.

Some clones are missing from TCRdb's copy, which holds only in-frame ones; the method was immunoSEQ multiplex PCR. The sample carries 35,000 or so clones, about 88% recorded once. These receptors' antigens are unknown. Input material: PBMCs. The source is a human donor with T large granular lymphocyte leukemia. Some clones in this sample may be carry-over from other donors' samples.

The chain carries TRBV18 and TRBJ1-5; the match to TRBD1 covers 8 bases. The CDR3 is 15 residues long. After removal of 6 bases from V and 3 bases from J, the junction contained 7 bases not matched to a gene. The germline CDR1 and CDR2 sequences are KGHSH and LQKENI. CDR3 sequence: CASSQTGQVNQPQHF. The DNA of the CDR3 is TGTGCCAGCTCCCAGACGGGACAGGTCAATCAGCCCCAGCATTTT.

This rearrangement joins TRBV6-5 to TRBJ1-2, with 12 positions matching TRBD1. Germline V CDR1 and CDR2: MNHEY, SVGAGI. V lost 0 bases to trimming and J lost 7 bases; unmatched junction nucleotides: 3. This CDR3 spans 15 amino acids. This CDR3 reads CASSYSGQGAFGYTF. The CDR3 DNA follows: TGTGCCAGCAGTTACTCGGGACAGGGGGCCTTTGGCTACACCTTC.

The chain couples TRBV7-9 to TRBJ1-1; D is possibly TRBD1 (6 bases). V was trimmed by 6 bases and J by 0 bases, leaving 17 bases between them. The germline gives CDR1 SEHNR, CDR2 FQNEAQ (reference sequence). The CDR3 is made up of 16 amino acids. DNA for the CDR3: TGTGCCAGCAGACCGAGAGGGGGTGGGATGAACACTGAAGCTTTCTTT. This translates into CASRPRGGGMNTEAFF.

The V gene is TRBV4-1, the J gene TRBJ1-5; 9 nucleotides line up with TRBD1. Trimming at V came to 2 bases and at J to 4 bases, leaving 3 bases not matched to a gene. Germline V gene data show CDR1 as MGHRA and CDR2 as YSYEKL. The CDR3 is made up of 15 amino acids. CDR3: CASSQLGTGNQPQHF. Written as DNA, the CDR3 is TGCGCCAGCAGCCAACTCGGGACAGGGAATCAGCCCCAGCATTTT.

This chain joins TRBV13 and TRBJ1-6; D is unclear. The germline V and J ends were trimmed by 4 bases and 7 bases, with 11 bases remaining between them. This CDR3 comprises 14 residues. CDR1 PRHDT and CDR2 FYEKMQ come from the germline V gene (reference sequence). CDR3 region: CASSSPPRNSPLHF. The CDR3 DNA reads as TGTGCCAGCAGCTCACCCCCCAGAAATTCACCCCTCCACTTT.

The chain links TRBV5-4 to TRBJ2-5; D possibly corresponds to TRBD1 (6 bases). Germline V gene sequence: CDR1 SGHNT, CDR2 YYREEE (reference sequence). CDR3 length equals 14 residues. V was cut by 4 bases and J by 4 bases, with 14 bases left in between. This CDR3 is CASSAIRGGETQYF. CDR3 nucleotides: TGTGCCAGCAGCGCGATTAGAGGGGGAGAGACCCAGTACTTC.

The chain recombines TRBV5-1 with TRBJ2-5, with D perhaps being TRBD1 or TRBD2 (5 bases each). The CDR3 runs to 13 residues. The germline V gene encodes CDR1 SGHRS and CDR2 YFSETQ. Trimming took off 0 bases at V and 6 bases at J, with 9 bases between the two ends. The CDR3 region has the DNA TGCGCCAGCAGCTTGGAGAGGGGCCAGACCCAGTACTTC. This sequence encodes CASSLERGQTQYF.